This TCR beta chain was observed in a study of shared clonotypes between healthy human individuals. Method: immunoSEQ multiplex PCR; TCRdb's copy keeps in-frame clones and lacks some. The sample carries around 600,000 clones, 85% to 95% recorded once. The V segment lost 5 bases and the J segment 3 bases; nucleotides outside the gene matches: 6. The CDR3 sequence is 14 residues long. The germline CDR1 and CDR2 sequences are LNHDA and SQIVND (reference sequence). Selected positively for CCR7 and CD45RO-negative, naive CD8 cells excluded terminally differentiated effector memory CD45RA+ cells. This TCR derives from a woman aged 25 to 39 in good health. This chain links TRBV19 with TRBJ2-7; 8 bases agree with TRBD2. The sequenced sample consisted of naive CD8+ T cells sorted from blood. The CDR3 bases are TGTGCCAGTAGTTTCGCAGGGACTAGCTACGAGCAGTACTTC. Translated, it gives CASSFAGTSYEQYF.